These T cell receptor beta chains were read from a single sample in a study of cytomegalovirus exposure and HLA in healthy donors. The protocol was immunoSEQ multiplex PCR, while the TCRdb copy is restricted to in-frame clones and leaves out a portion. The sample includes 75,000 to 95,000 clones. Source material: PBMCs. Receptor source: a girl aged 10 to 17 in good health and CMV-seropositive. CDR3s include the opening cysteine and the closing phenylalanine or tryptophan. The D gene is left open where the match is weak.

TRBV6-5	-	TRBJ1-5	TGCGCCAGCAGACCCGCTCCGGGGTTTAATCAGCCCCAGCATTTT	CASRPAPGFNQPQHF
TRBV2	-	TRBJ2-5	TGTGCCAGCAGTGAGGTGGTCTATCAAGAGACCCAGTACTTC	CASSEVVYQETQYF
TRBV6-1	TRBD1	TRBJ1-6	TGTGCCAGCACCCAGGGGGCCATCAATTCACCCCTCCACTTT	CASTQGAINSPLHF
TRBV4-3	-	TRBJ2-7	TGCGCCAGCAGCCAAGATCTGCCGACAGGTTCCTACGAGCAGTACTTC	CASSQDLPTGSYEQYF
TRBV6-7	TRBD1	TRBJ1-3	TGTGCCAGCAGTCCCAGGACAGGGGGACCTGGAAACACCATATATTTT	CASSPRTGGPGNTIYF
TRBV29-1	-	TRBJ1-1	TGCAGCGTTGAAGGAATGTGGCAGCCGTCGGAGGGAACTGAAGCTTTCTTT	CSVEGMWQPSEGTEAFF
TRBV30	-	TRBJ1-4	TGTGCCTGGAGTCTAACAGGGATTGACTCCGGAGTTGTTTTT	CAWSLTGIDSGVVF
TRBV6-5	-	TRBJ2-7	TGTGCCAGCAGAATAACTAGCCCTACCAGCGAGCAGTACTTC	CASRITSPTSEQYF
TRBV7-6	-	TRBJ2-6	TGTGCCAGCGGATTACAGGGTTCCTCTGGGGCCAACGTCCTGACTTTC	CASGLQGSSGANVLTF
TRBV5-6	TRBD1	TRBJ1-1	TGTGCCAGCAGCTTGTTAGCAGGGGGTCCGCACACTGAAGCTTTCTTT	CASSLLAGGPHTEAFF
TRBV1	-	TRBJ1-6	TGCACCAGCAGCCGAGCCATGAGACAGGCGTATAATTCACCCCTCCACTTT	CTSSRAMRQAYNSPLHF
TRBV25-1	TRBD1	TRBJ2-1	TGTGCCAGCAGTGAACAAGGACAGGGGGCCGGTTATGAGCAGTTCTTC	CASSEQGQGAGYEQFF
TRBV5-6	-	TRBJ1-1	TGTGCCAGCAGCCCCCGGCGGATTTTAAACACTGAAGATTTCTTT	CASSPRRILNTEDFF
TRBV6-4	TRBD2	TRBJ2-2	TGTGCCAGCGCCAGACTAGCGGGGACGAACACCGGGGAGCTGTTTTTT	CASARLAGTNTGELFF
TRBV11-2	-	TRBJ1-1	TGTGCCAGCAGCTTAGTACGAGGGACTGGAGCTTTCTTT	CASSLVRGTGAFF
TRBV7-2	-	TRBJ2-5	TGTGCCAGCAGCTACTACCAGCAAGAGACCCAGTACTTC	CASSYYQQETQYF
TRBV7-2	-	TRBJ1-5	TGTGCCAGCAGCTTCAGGGGATTTAATCAGCCCCAGCATTTT	CASSFRGFNQPQHF
TRBV4-1	-	TRBJ2-2	TGCGCCAGCAGCCAAGAAATGTCGGGCACCGGGGAGCTGTTTTTT	CASSQEMSGTGELFF
TRBV15	TRBD1	TRBJ1-4	TGTGCCACCAGCTCTCACCCCAGGGGGCTAAATGAAAAACTGTTTTTT	CATSSHPRGLNEKLFF
TRBV29-1	TRBD2	TRBJ2-1	TGCAGTGACCTTGGGGCTAGCGGGGGGAGGAGTAATGAGCAGTTCTTC	CSDLGASGGRSNEQFF
TRBV4-1	-	TRBJ1-5	TGCGCCAGCAGCCAAGTGCGGGGTAAGGAGCCCCAGCATTTT	CASSQVRGKEPQHF
TRBV18	-	TRBJ1-1	TGTGCCAGCTCACAGGGGGTGGACACTGAAGCTTTCTTT	CASSQGVDTEAFF
TRBV28	-	TRBJ1-6	TGTGCCAGCAGTTTCCTCGGAGAGGGAAACAATTCACCCCTCCACTTT	CASSFLGEGNNSPLHF
TRBV5-4	-	TRBJ1-2	TGTGCCAGCACCTTCGGCCTTACAGGCCTAGGCTACACCTTC	CASTFGLTGLGYTF
TRBV7-7	TRBD1	TRBJ1-1	TGTGCCAGCAGCTTAGGGACAGGCGGGGAAGCTTTCTTT	CASSLGTGGEAFF
TRBV5-6	TRBD2	TRBJ2-2	TGTGCCAGCAAAGCGGGGACTTACACCGGGGAGCTGTTTTTT	CASKAGTYTGELFF
TRBV27	-	TRBJ1-5	TGTGCCAGCAGCCCAGCGTCCCCGGGGCCCCAGCATTTT	CASSPASPGPQHF
TRBV5-1	-	TRBJ2-3	TGCGCCAGCCGAGAGAGCACAGATACGCAGTATTTT	CASRESTDTQYF
TRBV19	TRBD1	TRBJ1-5	TGTGCCAGTAGTCATCTCGTGGGACAGGGGAATCAGCCCCAGCATTTT	CASSHLVGQGNQPQHF
TRBV14	-	TRBJ1-4	TGTGCCAGCAGCCAACTTCGGGGAAGGGATGCTGAAAAACTGTTTTTT	CASSQLRGRDAEKLFF
TRBV4-1	-	TRBJ2-1	TGCGCCAGCAGCCCCCTCCTCAAGGGGAAGACCGACAATGAGCAGTTCTTC	CASSPLLKGKTDNEQFF
TRBV4-1	-	TRBJ2-5	TGCGCCAGCAGCCTAGGACAGAAAGAGACCCAGTACTTC	CASSLGQKETQYF
TRBV5-1	-	TRBJ1-1	TGCGCCAGCAGTGTGAGTACAGGCTTTAGCACTGAAGCTTTCTTT	CASSVSTGFSTEAFF
TRBV27	-	TRBJ1-5	TGTGCCAGCAGTTTACAGTTCACAGATAGCAATCAGCCCCAGCATTTT	CASSLQFTDSNQPQHF
TRBV4-3	-	TRBJ2-3	TGCGCCAGCAGGGCTTGGGGGGGCACAGATACGCAGTATTTT	CASRAWGGTDTQYF
TRBV6-1	TRBD2	TRBJ2-1	TGTGCCAGCAGGGGACTAGCTTTCTACAATGAGCAGTTCTTC	CASRGLAFYNEQFF
TRBV7-9	-	TRBJ1-6	TGTGCCAGCAGCTTCCGGGGGGTAGAGAATTCACCCCTCCACTTT	CASSFRGVENSPLHF
TRBV19	-	TRBJ1-1	TGTGCCAGTAGTTTTAACAGGAACACTGAAGCTTTCTTT	CASSFNRNTEAFF
TRBV6-1	-	TRBJ2-7	TGTGCCAGCAGTGGCCGACAGGATTTAACTACCTACGAGCAGTACTTC	CASSGRQDLTTYEQYF
TRBV19	TRBD1	TRBJ1-1	TGTGCCAGTAGTATAGTGGACAGGGGATGGGTGAACACTGAAGCTTTCTTT	CASSIVDRGWVNTEAFF
TRBV28	-	TRBJ2-5	TGTGCCAGCAGTTCACCCCATGGGGGCAGGGAGACCCAGTACTTC	CASSSPHGGRETQYF
TRBV7-9	-	TRBJ1-5	TGTGCCAGCAGCCGCGACATAGACGGCAATCAGCCCCAGCATTTT	CASSRDIDGNQPQHF
TRBV5-1	-	TRBJ1-1	TGCGCCAGCAGCTCGAGGACTGACACCATGAACACTGAAGCTTTCTTT	CASSSRTDTMNTEAFF
TRBV5-1	TRBD1	TRBJ1-2	TGCGCCAGCAGCTTATTTGGGACAGGTTGGGGCTACACCTTC	CASSLFGTGWGYTF
TRBV5-6	-	TRBJ1-2	TGTGCCAGCAGCTCGTACAGTAATGGCTACACCTTC	CASSSYSNGYTF
TRBV28	-	TRBJ1-1	TGTGCCAGCAGACCCTACGGACAGTTGAACACTGAAGCTTTCTTT	CASRPYGQLNTEAFF